This entry lists 13 T cell receptor beta chains sequenced from one sample in a study of blood T cell repertoires in COVID-19. Sequencing used immunoSEQ multiplex PCR; TCRdb keeps in-frame clones, though not all of them. The sample has 450,000 to 500,000 clones, 80% to 90% seen once; the top ten hold 3% to 3.5%. Sequencing was done on a sample of peripheral blood. The receptors were sampled from a human donor in a cohort sampled during active COVID-19.

V usage is TRBV6-5 and J usage is TRBJ2-5; tentative D call: TRBD2 (6 bases). The V and J ends lost 8 bases and 1 base respectively, with 11 bases between them. The germline V gene encodes CDR1 MNHEY and CDR2 SVGAGI. This CDR3 spans 13 amino acids. Written as DNA, the CDR3 is TGTGCCAGCCGACCGGGAGCCCAAGAGACCCAGTACTTC. Amino acid sequence: CASRPGAQETQYF.

The chain joins TRBV6-6 to TRBJ2-2, with 8 bases lining up with TRBD2. J gave up 3 bases and V 5 bases, and 14 bases lay outside the gene matches. This CDR3 comprises 18 residues. In germline, CDR1 is MNHNY, CDR2 SVGAGI (reference sequence). CDR3 loop: CASSQQSPSGGDTGELFF. The CDR3 coding sequence is TGTGCCAGCAGTCAGCAATCCCCATCGGGAGGGGACACCGGGGAGCTGTTTTTT.

CDR3: CATAPDSGYGYTF. Written as DNA, the CDR3 is TGTGCCACGGCTCCGGACAGCGGCTATGGCTACACCTTC. V is TRBV24-1 and J is TRBJ1-2; maybe TRBD1 (6 bases). Germline lookup yields CDR1 KGHDR and CDR2 SFDVKD. The germline V and J ends were trimmed by 10 bases and 4 bases, with 15 bases remaining between them. The CDR3 consists of 13 residues.

V gene TRBV5-1 combines with J gene TRBJ1-1; no firm D call. The V and J ends lost 7 bases and 2 bases respectively, with 15 bases between them. Germline loops: CDR1 SGHRS, CDR2 YFSETQ. CDR3 length: 14 residues. The CDR3 loop reads CASRLTQFNTEAFF. The CDR3 region has the DNA TGCGCCAGCCGTCTGACACAGTTTAACACTGAAGCTTTCTTT.

This chain joins TRBV4-3 and TRBJ2-2; possibly TRBD2 for D (5 bases). V lost 4 bases, J lost 7 bases, and 10 bases lay in between. Germline V gives CDR1 LGHNA, CDR2 YSLEER. The CDR3 is 13 amino acids. DNA of the CDR3: TGCGCCAGCAGCCGGGGAGTGATCGGGGAGCTGTTTTTT. It yields the protein CASSRGVIGELFF.

This sequence joins TRBV7-3 and TRBJ2-1, with no clear D. Trimming stripped 5 bases from V and 0 bases from J, with 8 bases between. CDR3 length: 14 amino acids. Per the germline V gene, CDR1 is SGHTA and CDR2 is FQGTGA. CDR3 in DNA: TGTGCCAGCAGCGACTCGAGCTCCTACAATGAGCAGTTCTTC. Amino acid sequence: CASSDSSSYNEQFF.

This rearrangement joins TRBV29-1 to TRBJ1-2, with D maybe TRBD1 (5 bases). Per the germline V gene, CDR1 is SQVTM and CDR2 is ANQGSEA. Trimming took off 2 bases at V and 6 bases at J, with 7 bases between the two ends. This CDR3 spans 11 amino acids. The DNA for the CDR3 is TGCAGCGTTGAATGGGGGGATGGCTACACCTTC. It specifies CSVEWGDGYTF. Using reference TRBV29-1 and TRBJ1-2 for the parts outside the CDR3, the full variable domain is SAVISQKPSRDICQRGTSLTIQCQVDSQVTMMFWYRQQPGQSLTLIATANQGSEATYESGFVIDKFPISRPNLTFSTLTVSNMSPEDSSIYLCSVEWGDGYTFGSGTRLTVV.

The chain joins TRBV21-1 to TRBJ2-3; the table's D call TRBD2 went unverified against the DNA. TRBV21-1 is a recognized pseudogene. The CDR3 is made up of 19 amino acids. DNA for the CDR3: TGTGCCAGCAGTAAACTGCGGTGTTGGACTAGCGGGAACACAGATACGCAGTATTTT. Amino acid sequence: CASSKLRCWTSGNTDTQYF.

The V and J genes are TRBV5-6 and TRBJ2-1; TRBD2 agrees at 11 bases. There are 19 residues in the CDR3. Trimming took 0 bases from V and 4 from J; bases not matched to a gene: 12. Per germline, CDR1 SGHDT and CDR2 YYEEEE. CDR3 residues: CASSLEGLAGPPLYNEQFF. DNA for the CDR3: TGTGCCAGCAGCTTGGAAGGACTAGCGGGCCCTCCTTTATACAATGAGCAGTTCTTC. The full variable domain, in which reference TRBV5-6 and TRBJ2-1 provide the parts outside the CDR3, is DAGVTQSPTHLIKTRGQQVTLRCSPKSGHDTVSWYQQALGQGPQFIFQYYEEEERQRGNFPDRFSGHQFPNYSSELNVNALLLGDSALYLCASSLEGLAGPPLYNEQFFGPGTRLTVL.

The chain links TRBV7-9 to TRBJ2-1; 11 bases align to TRBD2. The CDR3 is made up of 14 amino acids. Germline CDR1 is SEHNR and CDR2 is FQNEAQ (reference sequence). After removal of 7 bases from V and 7 bases from J, the junction contained 6 bases not matched to a gene. This CDR3 is CASTWTSGPNEQFF. CDR3 in DNA: TGTGCCAGCACTTGGACTAGCGGGCCGAATGAGCAGTTCTTC. Variable domain in full (rest from reference TRBV7-9 and TRBJ2-1): DTGVSQNPRHKITKRGQNVTFRCDPISEHNRLYWYRQTLGQGPEFLTYFQNEAQLEKSRLLSDRFSAERPKGSFSTLEIQRTEQGDSAMYLCASTWTSGPNEQFFGPGTRLTVL.

This clone was counted a single time. This chain uses TRBV9 with TRBJ2-3; 9 nucleotides line up with TRBD2. V shed 0 bases and J 6 bases; nucleotides not matched to a gene: 8. The CDR3 has 16 amino acids. CDR1 is SGDLS and CDR2 is YYNGEE in the germline V gene. Written as DNA, the CDR3 is TGTGCCAGCAGCGTAGGTTTAGCGGGAGAAGCGGATACGCAGTATTTT. Translating it yields CASSVGLAGEADTQYF.

The gene calls are TRBV4-3 and TRBJ1-5, with no clear D. The V gene's germline CDR1 is LGHNA and CDR2 YSLEER. There are 14 residues in the CDR3. V dropped 5 bases and J dropped 0 bases, with 8 bases sitting between them. The CDR3 coding sequence is TGCGCCAGCAGCTCAGATTATAGCAATCAGCCCCAGCATTTT. Protein product: CASSSDYSNQPQHF.

This clone came up a few times. The chain is built from TRBV19 and TRBJ1-5; 11 bases line up with TRBD1. The germline V gene encodes CDR1 LNHDA and CDR2 SQIVND (reference sequence). After removal of 6 bases from V and 7 bases from J, the junction contained 2 bases not matched to a gene. This CDR3 is 13 amino acids long. The CDR3: CASRDRGLQPQHF. The CDR3 nucleotides read TGTGCCAGTAGGGACAGGGGGCTCCAGCCCCAGCATTTT.